This TCR beta chain came from a study of T cell responses to AZD1222 COVID-19 vaccine. V was cut by 0 bases and J by 13 bases, with 13 bases left in between. The CDR3 loop spans 13 amino acids. Germline V gene sequence: CDR1 SGHNT, CDR2 YENEEA. Study observations and caveats: The peak T cell response came first, and repertoires were sampled only after it. The donor cohort was predominantly white British with a female majority, and clonal diversity may have been underestimated. Just a handful of AZD1222 recipients were seropositive at baseline.

This clone has only one observation. Its antigen is not identified. Repertoires were generated with immunoSEQ multiplex PCR, while TCRdb's copy carries only in-frame clones and drops some. The sample has roughly 180,000 clones, around 92% seen once. The study pooled second doses at about 4 or about 12 weeks. Sample: peripheral blood, taken 28 days after the second AZD1222 dose. This receptor was identified in an adult who received the AZD1222 COVID-19 vaccine. The chain couples TRBV11-3 to TRBJ2-1; D is undetermined. The CDR3 bases are TGTGCCAGCAGCTTAGATAATGGGTCCGGTCAGTTCTTC. It yields the protein CASSLDNGSGQFF.